This TCR beta chain emerged from a study of T cell responses to AZD1222 COVID-19 vaccine. Study conclusions and caveats: Two doses of AZD1222 preceded a rise in Spike-specific TCR breadth and depth. Unmutated variant regions are reportedly targeted by nearly half of spike-specific TCRs.

Method: immunoSEQ multiplex PCR; TCRdb's copy keeps in-frame clones and lacks some. This sample has 85,000 to 120,000 clones, with 90% found just once. A word on this clone: What it recognizes is unknown.

The CDR3 length is 14 residues. Germline V gives CDR1 SQVTM, CDR2 ANQGSEA. The ends lost 5 bases at V and 5 bases at J; junction bases unmatched: 9. The sequenced sample was peripheral blood, obtained 28 days after the second AZD1222 dose. The clonotype was recovered from an adult who received the AZD1222 COVID-19 vaccine. This chain connects TRBV29-1 to TRBJ2-3; 8 positions agree with TRBD1. The CDR3 bases are TGCAGCGTTTCCGGGACAGGAAGTTTAGATACGCAGTATTTT. This sequence encodes CSVSGTGSLDTQYF.